This T cell receptor beta chain was sequenced during a study of T-cell memory formation after mild COVID-19. Study results and limitations: Confirmation of SARS-CoV-2 specificity was lacking for second-wave clones peaking day 37. Clones shrinking from day 15 to 85 showed even CD4/CD8 mixes; later expanders tilted CD4+. Contracting CD8+ clones were enriched in EMRA, CD4+ mainly in CM and EM.

The CDR3 spans 16 residues. CDR1 is SGHRS and CDR2 is YFSETQ in the germline V gene. Germline trimming cut 3 bases from V and 7 bases from J; bases unmatched to any gene: 9. Concerning this clonotype itself: Its specificity is unknown.

TCRdb redid the calling of the 5' RACE reads with MiXCR, one entry per CDR3 protein. The profile shows some 310,000 distinct CDR3 sequences, 20% of them singletons. The chain joins TRBV5-1 to TRBJ2-2, with TRBD2 matching over 10 bases. This receptor was obtained from a young man who had mild COVID-19 (a few samples of this study predate the infection). Cell type and time point are not known. Sequencing used PBMCs or a T cell subset sorted from them (not recorded which). The CDR3 region has the DNA TGCGCCAGCAGCTCCGGGACTAGCGACTCCGGCGGGGAGCTGTTTTTT. Protein product: CASSSGTSDSGGELFF.